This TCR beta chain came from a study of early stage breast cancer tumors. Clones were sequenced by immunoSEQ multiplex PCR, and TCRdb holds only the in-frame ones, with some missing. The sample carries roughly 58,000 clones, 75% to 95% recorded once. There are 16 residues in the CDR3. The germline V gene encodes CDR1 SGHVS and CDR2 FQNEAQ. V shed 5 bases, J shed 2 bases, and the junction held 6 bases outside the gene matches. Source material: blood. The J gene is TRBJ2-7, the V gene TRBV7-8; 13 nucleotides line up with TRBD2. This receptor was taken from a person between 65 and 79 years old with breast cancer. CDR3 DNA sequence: TGTGCCAGCAGCACCACTAGCGGGGGGGGACCCTACGAGCAGTACTTC. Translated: CASSTTSGGGPYEQYF.